The next 20 T cell receptor beta chains were all read from a single sample in a study of CD8 T cells in ankylosing spondylitis. MiXCR was run by TCRdb on the 5' RACE reads, yielding one entry per CDR3 protein. The sample lists 200,000 to 250,000 distinct CDR3 sequences, 7% to 10% occurring once. Sequencing was performed on blood, either unsorted or a sorted T cell fraction (not recorded which). These receptors originate from a female donor with ankylosing spondylitis or in good health (not recorded which).

This clonotype was recorded many times. The chain uses TRBV5-1 and TRBJ1-2; tentatively, D is TRBD1 (6 bases). Trimming shortened V by 4 bases and J by 10 bases, and 20 bases separated the two germline ends. The CDR3 is 14 amino acids. CDR1 and CDR2 from the germline V gene are SGHRS and YFSETQ. In nucleotides, the CDR3 is TGCGCCAGCAGCCCCAGGGGAGGGACACCTATCTACACCTTC. Translating it yields CASSPRGGTPIYTF.

The chain has TRBV11-3 and TRBJ2-5; 9 bases map to TRBD2. V was pared by 4 bases and J by 0 bases, with 6 bases of the junction left unmatched. The CDR3 sequence is 16 residues long. Germline CDR1 is SGHNT and CDR2 is YENEEA. CDR3 residues: CASSSQSGRNQETQYF. Here the CDR3 DNA reads TGTGCCAGCAGCTCCCAAAGCGGGAGGAACCAAGAGACCCAGTACTTC. The entire variable domain, with the rest obtained from reference TRBV11-3 and TRBJ2-5, is as follows: EAGVVQSPRYKIIEKKQPVAFWCNPISGHNTLYWYLQNLGQGPELLIRYENEEAVDDSQLPKDRFSAERLKGVDSTLKIQPAELGDSAVYLCASSSQSGRNQETQYFGPGTRLLVL.

The V and J genes are TRBV5-5 and TRBJ2-1; D assignment may be TRBD1 or TRBD2 (5 bases each). CDR1 is SGHKS, CDR2 YYEKEE, per germline (reference sequence). CDR3 length: 13 residues. V lost 7 bases and J 8 bases, leaving 16 bases between the germline ends. The CDR3 protein is CASGPGLLHEQFF. Here the CDR3 DNA reads TGTGCCAGCGGCCCGGGGCTGCTCCATGAGCAGTTCTTC.

Points on this clonotype: The junction shows a germline mismatch at one end, possibly a read error. The CDR3 DNA reads TGTGCCAGCAGTTACCCGGGATCCTTCGAGCAGTACTTC. It codes for CASSYPGSFEQYF. The chain has TRBV6-5 and TRBJ2-7; D might be TRBD2 (5 bases). The length of the CDR3 is 13 residues. Germline assignment: CDR1 MNHEY and CDR2 SVGAGI.

This clonotype was seen more than once but under ten times. The chain couples TRBV20-1 to TRBJ1-2; D remains ambiguous. Trimming pared 5 bases from V and 4 bases from J, leaving 23 bases between. The CDR3 loop spans 16 amino acids. Germline CDR1 reads DFQATT; CDR2 reads SNEGSKA (reference sequence). CDR3 protein: CSAANMPGTLGYGYTF. The CDR3 DNA reads TGCAGTGCTGCTAACATGCCGGGAACCCTGGGCTATGGCTACACCTTC.

This clonotype came up many times. V is TRBV28 and J is TRBJ2-1; 12 bases agree with TRBD2. CDR1 is MDHEN, CDR2 SYDVKM, per germline. The CDR3 has 16 amino acids. V dropped 3 bases and J dropped 4; count of bases not matched to a gene: 4. The chain's CDR3 is CASSLAGLAGYNEQFF. As DNA, the CDR3 is TGTGCCAGCAGTTTGGCCGGACTAGCGGGGTACAATGAGCAGTTCTTC.

This clonotype was counted at least ten times. The gene calls are TRBV10-3 and TRBJ1-2, with D unresolved. The CDR3 spans 14 residues. CDR1 is ENHRY and CDR2 is SYGVKD in the germline V gene. The V end was cut by 7 bases, the J end by 2 bases, with 14 bases between. The CDR3 region is CAIKLAGDNYGYTF. The CDR3 DNA reads TGTGCCATCAAGCTAGCGGGAGACAACTATGGCTACACCTTC.

In this sample, this clonotype turned up many times. The J gene is TRBJ2-5, the V gene TRBV5-1; D is unresolved. This CDR3 contains 17 residues. V was shortened by 6 bases and J by 4 bases, with 25 bases between the two germline ends. Germline assignment: CDR1 SGHRS and CDR2 YFSETQ. The CDR3 bases are TGCGCCAGCACCACTGGTTACGCTTCCTTCAAGCGAGAGACCCAGTACTTC. Translation gives CASTTGYASFKRETQYF.

There are many counts of this clonotype. V and J are TRBV29-1 and TRBJ1-4; D unresolved. The CDR3 covers 12 residues. The V and J ends lost 7 bases and 6 bases respectively, with 12 bases between them. CDR1 and CDR2 (germline): SQVTM, ANQGSEA. CDR3 coding DNA: TGCAGCGCGGGAGGTCGGGATGAAAAACTGTTTTTT. Its protein is CSAGGRDEKLFF.

This clonotype came up many times. The chain recombines TRBV7-2 with TRBJ2-5; D is perhaps TRBD1 or TRBD2 (6 bases each). The CDR3 contains 15 residues. Germline assignment: CDR1 SGHTA and CDR2 FQGNSA. The V end lost 1 base, the J end lost 5 bases, and 14 bases lay between the germline ends. The CDR3 nucleotides read TGTGCCAGCAGCTTAGTTTCTTGGGGGGCTGAGACCCAGTACTTC. It translates to CASSLVSWGAETQYF. Looking up the rest from reference TRBV7-2 and TRBJ2-5 gives the full variable domain: GAGVSQSPSNKVTEKGKDVELRCDPISGHTALYWYRQSLGQGLEFLIYFQGNSAPDKSGLPSDRFSAERTGGSVSTLTIQRTQQEDSAVYLCASSLVSWGAETQYFGPGTRLLVL.

This clonotype came up many times. V usage is TRBV7-4 and J usage is TRBJ1-5; weak D call: TRBD1 (6 bases). This CDR3 has 13 residues. Germline values: CDR1 SGHVT, CDR2 SQSDAQ. The germline V and J ends were trimmed by 5 bases and 7 bases, with 12 bases remaining between them. In nucleotides, the CDR3 is TGTGCCAGCAGCACAGGGAGAACACAGCCCCAGCATTTT. Protein product: CASSTGRTQPQHF. Full variable domain (rest looked up from reference TRBV7-4 and TRBJ1-5): GAGVSQSPRYKVAKRGRDVALRCDSISGHVTLYWYRQTLGQGSEVLTYSQSDAQRDKSGRPSGRFSAERPERSVSTLKIQRTEQGDSAVYLCASSTGRTQPQHFGDGTRLSIL.

Many counts were recorded for this clonotype. The chain joins TRBV19 to TRBJ2-3, with a possible D match to TRBD2 (5 bases). Germline CDR1 reads LNHDA; CDR2 reads SQIVND (reference sequence). This CDR3 is 14 amino acids long. V was trimmed by 9 bases and J by 2 bases, leaving 15 bases between them. The chain's CDR3 is CASSDFPLTDTQYF. The CDR3 DNA reads as TGTGCCAGCTCGGACTTCCCTCTCACAGATACGCAGTATTTT.

This chain links TRBV6-2 or TRBV6-3 with TRBJ2-7, with 7 positions matching TRBD1. CDR1 is MNHEY, CDR2 SVGEGT, per germline. The J segment lost 1 base and the V segment lost 4 bases, leaving 7 bases of the junction unmatched. This CDR3 is 15 amino acids long. As DNA, the CDR3 is TGTGCCAGCAGTTTGGACGGGACAGCTTCCTACGAGCAGTACTTC. This translates into CASSLDGTASYEQYF.

This clonotype was counted ten times or more. The DNA of the CDR3 is TGCGCCAGCAGCTTCGGTTCCAGGGCGTCTAATAATGAGCAGTTCTTC. Translation: CASSFGSRASNNEQFF. The genes are TRBV5-1 and TRBJ2-1, with D tentatively TRBD1 (5 bases). V lost 2 bases, J lost 7 bases, and 19 bases lay in between. Germline V gene sequence: CDR1 SGHRS, CDR2 YFSETQ. This CDR3 contains 16 residues.

This clonotype was detected ten times or more. The chain combines TRBV5-1 with TRBJ1-1, with a possible D match to TRBD1 (6 bases). The germline V gene encodes CDR1 SGHRS and CDR2 YFSETQ. Trimming removed 4 bases at V and 4 bases at J, with 11 bases between. This CDR3 region has 13 residues. CDR3 coding DNA: TGCGCCAGCAGCATAACACAGGGCACTGAAGCTTTCTTT. Translating it yields CASSITQGTEAFF. Variable domain in full (rest from reference TRBV5-1 and TRBJ1-1): KAGVTQTPRYLIKTRGQQVTLSCSPISGHRSVSWYQQTPGQGLQFLFEYFSETQRNKGNFPGRFSGRQFSNSRSEMNVSTLELGDSALYLCASSITQGTEAFFGQGTRLTVV.

This clonotype was observed a handful of times. The CDR3 region is CASRSGPYTGELFF. The CDR3 region has the DNA TGTGCCAGCAGATCCGGACCTTACACCGGGGAGCTGTTTTTT. The genes are TRBV7-3 and TRBJ2-2; D is unclear. CDR3 length: 14 residues. Germline values: CDR1 SGHTA, CDR2 FQGTGA. V was clipped by 6 bases and J by 3 bases, with 11 bases between them.

This clonotype was counted at least ten times. Sequence at one end of the junction differs from germline and may be a read error. The chain links TRBV7-2 to TRBJ1-5, with a weak D call TRBD1 (5 bases). The CDR3 is 13 residues long. Germline V gene sequence: CDR1 SGHTA, CDR2 FQGNSA. The CDR3 protein is CASSLNPGDRLTF. CDR3 nucleotide sequence: TGTGCCAGCAGCTTAAACCCTGGGGACCGGTTGACTTTT.

This clonotype was recorded at least ten times. The CDR3 region is CATSDFGGEQFF. Written as DNA, the CDR3 is TGTGCCACCAGTGATTTCGGGGGAGAGCAGTTCTTC. The chain combines TRBV24-1 with TRBJ2-1; maybe TRBD2 (6 bases). Trimming took off 1 base at V and 10 bases at J, with 7 bases between the two ends. The CDR3 is made up of 12 amino acids. From germline, CDR1 is KGHDR and CDR2 SFDVKD.

This clonotype has ten or more counts. The V and J genes are TRBV5-1 and TRBJ1-2; tentative D call: TRBD1 (5 bases). This CDR3 has 14 residues. V lost 2 bases and J 7 bases, leaving 15 bases between the germline ends. Germline V gives CDR1 SGHRS, CDR2 YFSETQ. CDR3: CASSFDGTASGYTF. For the CDR3, the DNA is TGCGCCAGCAGCTTCGACGGGACGGCGAGTGGCTACACCTTC. The full variable domain, with the rest looked up from reference TRBV5-1 and TRBJ1-2, is KAGVTQTPRYLIKTRGQQVTLSCSPISGHRSVSWYQQTPGQGLQFLFEYFSETQRNKGNFPGRFSGRQFSNSRSEMNVSTLELGDSALYLCASSFDGTASGYTFGSGTRLTVV.

This clonotype appeared many times. The J gene is TRBJ2-1, the V gene TRBV20-1, with TRBD1 matching 10 bases. CDR1 DFQATT and CDR2 SNEGSKA come from the germline V gene (reference sequence). The J segment lost 7 bases and the V segment lost 0 bases, leaving 9 bases of the junction unmatched. The CDR3 has 16 amino acids. Here the CDR3 DNA reads TGCAGTGCTAGAGATCCGGGGACAGGGGCGGTTAATGAGCAGTTCTTC. Amino acids: CSARDPGTGAVNEQFF.